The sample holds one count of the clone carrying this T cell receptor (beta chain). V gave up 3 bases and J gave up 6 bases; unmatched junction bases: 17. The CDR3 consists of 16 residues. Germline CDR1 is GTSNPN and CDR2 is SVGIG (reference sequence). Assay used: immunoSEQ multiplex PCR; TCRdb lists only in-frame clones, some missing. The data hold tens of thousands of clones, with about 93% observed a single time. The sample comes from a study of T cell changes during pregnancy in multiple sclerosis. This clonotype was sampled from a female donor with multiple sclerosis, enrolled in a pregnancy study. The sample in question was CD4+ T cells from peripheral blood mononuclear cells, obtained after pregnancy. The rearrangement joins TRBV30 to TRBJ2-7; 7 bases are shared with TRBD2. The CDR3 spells CAWSRRMAGESSEQYF. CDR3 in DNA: TGTGCCTGGAGCCGTCGGATGGCGGGGGAAAGTAGCGAGCAGTACTTC.